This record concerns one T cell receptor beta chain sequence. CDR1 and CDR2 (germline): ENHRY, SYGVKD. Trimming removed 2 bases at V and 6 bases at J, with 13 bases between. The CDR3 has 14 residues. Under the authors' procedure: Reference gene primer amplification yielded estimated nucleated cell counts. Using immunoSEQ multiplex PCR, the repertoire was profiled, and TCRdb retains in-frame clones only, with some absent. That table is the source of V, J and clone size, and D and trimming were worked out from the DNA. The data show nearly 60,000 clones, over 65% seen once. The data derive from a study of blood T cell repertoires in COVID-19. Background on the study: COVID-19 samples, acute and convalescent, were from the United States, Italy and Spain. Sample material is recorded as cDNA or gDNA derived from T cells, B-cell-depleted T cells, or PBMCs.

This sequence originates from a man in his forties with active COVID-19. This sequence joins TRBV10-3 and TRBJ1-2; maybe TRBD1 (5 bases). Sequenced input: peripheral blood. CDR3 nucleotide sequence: TGTGCCATCAGTGAGCCGGGGGGTTGGCATGGCTACACCTTC. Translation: CAISEPGGWHGYTF.